Below are 21 T cell receptor beta chains sequenced from a single sample in a study of shared clonotypes between healthy human individuals. Sequencing used immunoSEQ multiplex PCR; TCRdb keeps in-frame clones, though not all of them. The profile shows 2.5 million or so clones, around nine tenths of them singletons. The sequenced sample was naive CD4+ T cells sorted from blood. The sample's subset: CD45RA+ positively selected. These receptors came from a man younger than 35 in good health.

The count of this clone is one. The chain links TRBV6-6 to TRBJ2-3, with 9 bases matching TRBD1. The CDR3 sequence is 14 residues long. Germline V gives CDR1 MNHNY, CDR2 SVGAGI (reference sequence). Trimming cost V 5 bases and J 3 bases; bases outside gene matches: 3. The CDR3, as DNA: TGTGCCAGCAGTAGACAGGGGGGAACAGATACGCAGTATTTT. Its protein is CASSRQGGTDTQYF.

The CDR3 DNA follows: TGCGCCAGCAGCCGTAGCAGAGGAACCTACGAGCAGTACTTC. This gives the protein CASSRSRGTYEQYF. The chain employs TRBV4-3 and TRBJ2-7, with no clear D. From germline, CDR1 is LGHNA and CDR2 YSLEER. This CDR3 has 14 amino acids. The V gene lost 4 bases and the J gene lost 2 bases, with 12 bases spanning the gap.

The genes are TRBV18 and TRBJ2-5; weak D call: TRBD2 (6 bases). CDR3 length equals 14 residues. The germline V gene has CDR1 KGHSH and CDR2 LQKENI. The V and J ends lost 3 bases and 5 bases respectively, with 13 bases between them. The CDR3 loop reads CASSPKGGGETQYF. CDR3 nucleotide sequence: TGTGCCAGCTCACCTAAGGGAGGTGGTGAGACCCAGTACTTC.

The chain's CDR3 is CASSPSPGAKETQYF. Written as DNA, the CDR3 is TGTGCCAGCAGCCCTTCCCCGGGGGCCAAAGAGACCCAGTACTTC. This chain joins TRBV28 and TRBJ2-5; possibly TRBD1 or TRBD2 for D (6 bases each). CDR1 MDHEN and CDR2 SYDVKM come from the germline V gene. The CDR3 totals 15 residues. The V gene lost 6 bases and the J gene lost 3 bases, with 17 bases spanning the gap.

The chain links TRBV5-1 to TRBJ2-2; D gene ambiguous. This CDR3 is 14 amino acids long. V was pared by 2 bases and J by 6 bases, with 11 bases between. CDR1 SGHRS and CDR2 YFSETQ come from the germline V gene. This chain's CDR3 is CASSFMGRSGELFF. CDR3 DNA sequence: TGCGCCAGCAGCTTCATGGGCAGGTCCGGGGAGCTGTTTTTT.

Turning to this clone: Other DNA sequences in this sample translate to the same CDR3. CDR3 protein: CASSFQGANTEAFF. The CDR3 DNA follows: TGCGCCAGCAGCTTTCAGGGGGCGAACACTGAAGCTTTCTTT. V is TRBV5-1 and J is TRBJ1-1, with 8 bases identical to TRBD1. The CDR3 runs 14 residues. The V gene end was trimmed by 2 bases and the J gene end by 1 base; junction bases not matched to a gene: 1. CDR1 is SGHRS, CDR2 YFSETQ, per germline.

The chain is built from TRBV6-6 and TRBJ1-3; D not certain. The V gene's germline CDR1 is MNHNY and CDR2 SVGAGI (reference sequence). Trimming left V 5 bases short and J 4 bases short, with 12 bases between. This CDR3 is built from 14 residues. The CDR3, as DNA: TGTGCCAGCAGTCCATCTGGGGTCGGAAACACCATATATTTT. The encoded protein is CASSPSGVGNTIYF.

The chain joins TRBV7-9 to TRBJ2-7, with D perhaps TRBD1 (8 bases). The V gene lost 6 bases and the J gene lost 4 bases, with 16 bases spanning the gap. The CDR3 runs to 14 residues. Looked up from germline, CDR1 is SEHNR and CDR2 is FQNEAQ (reference sequence). The DNA for the CDR3 is TGTGCCAGCAGTTTGGACAGGGAGGGTTACGAGCAGTACTTC. This translates into CASSLDREGYEQYF.

The V gene is TRBV9, the J gene TRBJ1-6; no definite D call. The CDR3 runs to 15 residues. The V and J ends lost 0 bases and 7 bases respectively, with 11 bases between them. CDR1 and CDR2 from the germline V gene are SGDLS and YYNGEE. The CDR3 is CASSVGRSGNSPLHF. DNA for the CDR3: TGTGCCAGCAGCGTAGGTCGCTCTGGCAATTCACCCCTCCACTTT.

This rearrangement joins TRBV18 to TRBJ1-4; possible D gene TRBD1, 5 bases. CDR1 and CDR2 from the germline V gene are KGHSH and LQKENI. With 3 bases removed from V and 3 bases from J, the gap between germline ends came to 11 bases. CDR3 length: 15 residues. The CDR3 nucleotides read TGTGCCAGCTCACCCCTCGGGGGATCTAATGAAAAACTGTTTTTT. This encodes CASSPLGGSNEKLFF.

The gene calls are TRBV18 and TRBJ2-5; D uncertain. The ends were cut back, 0 bases at V and 2 bases at J, with 7 bases in the middle. CDR3 length equals 14 residues. Germline-derived CDR1 and CDR2 are KGHSH and LQKENI. CDR3 DNA sequence: TGTGCCAGCTCACCACCGGGAATGCAAGAGACCCAGTACTTC. It translates to CASSPPGMQETQYF.

The chain carries TRBV4-1 and TRBJ2-1; 9 bases fit TRBD2. Losses at the gene ends were 0 bases for V and 3 bases for J; bases not matched to a gene: 6. The germline gives CDR1 MGHRA, CDR2 YSYEKL. CDR3 size: 17 residues. The CDR3 DNA follows: TGCGCCAGCAGCCAAGATAAGGCTAGCGGGGACTACAATGAGCAGTTCTTC. Residues: CASSQDKASGDYNEQFF.

This clone was detected once. This chain connects TRBV6-1 to TRBJ1-5; 9 bases are a match to TRBD1. Germline loops: CDR1 MNHNS, CDR2 SASEGT. V shed 5 bases, J shed 4 bases, and the junction held 3 bases outside the gene matches. This CDR3 comprises 14 residues. The CDR3 DNA follows: TGTGCCAGCAGTTTAGGACAGGGGAATCAGCCCCAGCATTTT. Translation: CASSLGQGNQPQHF.

This rearrangement joins TRBV6-6 to TRBJ2-1; possibly TRBD1 for D (6 bases). V was shortened by 4 bases and J by 2 bases, with 12 bases between the two germline ends. The V gene's germline CDR1 is MNHNY and CDR2 SVGAGI (reference sequence). The CDR3 has 15 amino acids. Written as DNA, the CDR3 is TGTGCCAGCAGTTTCAGCAGGGGCCCCTACAATGAGCAGTTCTTC. Amino acids: CASSFSRGPYNEQFF.

The chain carries TRBV19 and TRBJ1-4, with unresolved D. The CDR3 runs 14 residues. The germline gives CDR1 LNHDA, CDR2 SQIVND (reference sequence). Trimming took 1 base from V and 8 from J, leaving 11 bases between them. For the CDR3, the DNA is TGTGCCAGTAGTATAGCGACGGTCTCAGAAAAACTGTTTTTT. Amino acids: CASSIATVSEKLFF.

The CDR3 sequence: CASTPDRGGGNQPQHF. The CDR3 region has the DNA TGTGCCAGTACCCCCGACAGGGGCGGTGGCAATCAGCCCCAGCATTTT. The chain joins TRBV19 to TRBJ1-5; TRBD1 matches 8 bases. The CDR3 loop spans 16 amino acids. Germline-derived CDR1 and CDR2 are LNHDA and SQIVND (reference sequence). V trimming: 7 bases; J trimming: 2 bases; junction bases outside the gene matches: 10.

This clone was detected a few times. The chain has TRBV2 and TRBJ1-5, with TRBD1 as a possible D gene (5 bases). This CDR3 has 14 residues. Trimming took 6 bases from V and 5 from J, leaving 14 bases between them. Looked up from germline, CDR1 is SNHLY and CDR2 is FYNNEI. The DNA for the CDR3 is TGTGCCAGCAGAGGATCCAGGGCCGATCAGCCCCAGCATTTT. Protein: CASRGSRADQPQHF.

This chain uses TRBV30 with TRBJ1-6; no definite D call. The CDR3 runs to 17 residues. Per germline, CDR1 GTSNPN and CDR2 SVGIG (reference sequence). Trimming stripped 4 bases from V and 0 bases from J, with 16 bases between. The CDR3 loop is CAWTDGGLSSYNSPLHF. The CDR3 DNA reads TGTGCCTGGACGGACGGTGGACTGAGCTCCTATAATTCACCCCTCCACTTT.

The rearrangement joins TRBV25-1 to TRBJ1-1; TRBD1 matches 8 bases. This CDR3 region has 14 residues. V shed 5 bases, J shed 6 bases, and the junction held 8 bases outside the gene matches. Looked up from germline, CDR1 is MGHDK and CDR2 is SYGVNS. The CDR3 loop is CASSIAGGGPEAFF. The CDR3 DNA reads TGTGCCAGCAGTATCGCAGGGGGCGGCCCTGAAGCTTTCTTT.

Concerning this clone: Germline is not matched at one junction end, which may reflect a read error. V usage is TRBV7-7 and J usage is TRBJ1-5, with TRBD1 identical over 7 bases. The CDR3 length is 18 residues. Germline V CDR1 and CDR2: SSHAT, FNYEAQ (reference sequence). CDR3 sequence (DNA): TGTGCTAGCAGCCCCTTAGTTGGGCCTGACAGGGAGTACAGGCCCCAGCATTTT. It encodes CASSPLVGPDREYRPQHF.

CDR3 DNA: TGTGCCAGCAGCTTAGAATCTGATGGCTACGAGCAGTACTTC. This gives the protein CASSLESDGYEQYF. The V and J genes are TRBV7-2 and TRBJ2-7, with D unresolved. CDR1 and CDR2 (germline): SGHTA, FQGNSA. This CDR3 spans 14 amino acids. V lost 1 base to trimming and J lost 3 bases, with 10 bases between them.